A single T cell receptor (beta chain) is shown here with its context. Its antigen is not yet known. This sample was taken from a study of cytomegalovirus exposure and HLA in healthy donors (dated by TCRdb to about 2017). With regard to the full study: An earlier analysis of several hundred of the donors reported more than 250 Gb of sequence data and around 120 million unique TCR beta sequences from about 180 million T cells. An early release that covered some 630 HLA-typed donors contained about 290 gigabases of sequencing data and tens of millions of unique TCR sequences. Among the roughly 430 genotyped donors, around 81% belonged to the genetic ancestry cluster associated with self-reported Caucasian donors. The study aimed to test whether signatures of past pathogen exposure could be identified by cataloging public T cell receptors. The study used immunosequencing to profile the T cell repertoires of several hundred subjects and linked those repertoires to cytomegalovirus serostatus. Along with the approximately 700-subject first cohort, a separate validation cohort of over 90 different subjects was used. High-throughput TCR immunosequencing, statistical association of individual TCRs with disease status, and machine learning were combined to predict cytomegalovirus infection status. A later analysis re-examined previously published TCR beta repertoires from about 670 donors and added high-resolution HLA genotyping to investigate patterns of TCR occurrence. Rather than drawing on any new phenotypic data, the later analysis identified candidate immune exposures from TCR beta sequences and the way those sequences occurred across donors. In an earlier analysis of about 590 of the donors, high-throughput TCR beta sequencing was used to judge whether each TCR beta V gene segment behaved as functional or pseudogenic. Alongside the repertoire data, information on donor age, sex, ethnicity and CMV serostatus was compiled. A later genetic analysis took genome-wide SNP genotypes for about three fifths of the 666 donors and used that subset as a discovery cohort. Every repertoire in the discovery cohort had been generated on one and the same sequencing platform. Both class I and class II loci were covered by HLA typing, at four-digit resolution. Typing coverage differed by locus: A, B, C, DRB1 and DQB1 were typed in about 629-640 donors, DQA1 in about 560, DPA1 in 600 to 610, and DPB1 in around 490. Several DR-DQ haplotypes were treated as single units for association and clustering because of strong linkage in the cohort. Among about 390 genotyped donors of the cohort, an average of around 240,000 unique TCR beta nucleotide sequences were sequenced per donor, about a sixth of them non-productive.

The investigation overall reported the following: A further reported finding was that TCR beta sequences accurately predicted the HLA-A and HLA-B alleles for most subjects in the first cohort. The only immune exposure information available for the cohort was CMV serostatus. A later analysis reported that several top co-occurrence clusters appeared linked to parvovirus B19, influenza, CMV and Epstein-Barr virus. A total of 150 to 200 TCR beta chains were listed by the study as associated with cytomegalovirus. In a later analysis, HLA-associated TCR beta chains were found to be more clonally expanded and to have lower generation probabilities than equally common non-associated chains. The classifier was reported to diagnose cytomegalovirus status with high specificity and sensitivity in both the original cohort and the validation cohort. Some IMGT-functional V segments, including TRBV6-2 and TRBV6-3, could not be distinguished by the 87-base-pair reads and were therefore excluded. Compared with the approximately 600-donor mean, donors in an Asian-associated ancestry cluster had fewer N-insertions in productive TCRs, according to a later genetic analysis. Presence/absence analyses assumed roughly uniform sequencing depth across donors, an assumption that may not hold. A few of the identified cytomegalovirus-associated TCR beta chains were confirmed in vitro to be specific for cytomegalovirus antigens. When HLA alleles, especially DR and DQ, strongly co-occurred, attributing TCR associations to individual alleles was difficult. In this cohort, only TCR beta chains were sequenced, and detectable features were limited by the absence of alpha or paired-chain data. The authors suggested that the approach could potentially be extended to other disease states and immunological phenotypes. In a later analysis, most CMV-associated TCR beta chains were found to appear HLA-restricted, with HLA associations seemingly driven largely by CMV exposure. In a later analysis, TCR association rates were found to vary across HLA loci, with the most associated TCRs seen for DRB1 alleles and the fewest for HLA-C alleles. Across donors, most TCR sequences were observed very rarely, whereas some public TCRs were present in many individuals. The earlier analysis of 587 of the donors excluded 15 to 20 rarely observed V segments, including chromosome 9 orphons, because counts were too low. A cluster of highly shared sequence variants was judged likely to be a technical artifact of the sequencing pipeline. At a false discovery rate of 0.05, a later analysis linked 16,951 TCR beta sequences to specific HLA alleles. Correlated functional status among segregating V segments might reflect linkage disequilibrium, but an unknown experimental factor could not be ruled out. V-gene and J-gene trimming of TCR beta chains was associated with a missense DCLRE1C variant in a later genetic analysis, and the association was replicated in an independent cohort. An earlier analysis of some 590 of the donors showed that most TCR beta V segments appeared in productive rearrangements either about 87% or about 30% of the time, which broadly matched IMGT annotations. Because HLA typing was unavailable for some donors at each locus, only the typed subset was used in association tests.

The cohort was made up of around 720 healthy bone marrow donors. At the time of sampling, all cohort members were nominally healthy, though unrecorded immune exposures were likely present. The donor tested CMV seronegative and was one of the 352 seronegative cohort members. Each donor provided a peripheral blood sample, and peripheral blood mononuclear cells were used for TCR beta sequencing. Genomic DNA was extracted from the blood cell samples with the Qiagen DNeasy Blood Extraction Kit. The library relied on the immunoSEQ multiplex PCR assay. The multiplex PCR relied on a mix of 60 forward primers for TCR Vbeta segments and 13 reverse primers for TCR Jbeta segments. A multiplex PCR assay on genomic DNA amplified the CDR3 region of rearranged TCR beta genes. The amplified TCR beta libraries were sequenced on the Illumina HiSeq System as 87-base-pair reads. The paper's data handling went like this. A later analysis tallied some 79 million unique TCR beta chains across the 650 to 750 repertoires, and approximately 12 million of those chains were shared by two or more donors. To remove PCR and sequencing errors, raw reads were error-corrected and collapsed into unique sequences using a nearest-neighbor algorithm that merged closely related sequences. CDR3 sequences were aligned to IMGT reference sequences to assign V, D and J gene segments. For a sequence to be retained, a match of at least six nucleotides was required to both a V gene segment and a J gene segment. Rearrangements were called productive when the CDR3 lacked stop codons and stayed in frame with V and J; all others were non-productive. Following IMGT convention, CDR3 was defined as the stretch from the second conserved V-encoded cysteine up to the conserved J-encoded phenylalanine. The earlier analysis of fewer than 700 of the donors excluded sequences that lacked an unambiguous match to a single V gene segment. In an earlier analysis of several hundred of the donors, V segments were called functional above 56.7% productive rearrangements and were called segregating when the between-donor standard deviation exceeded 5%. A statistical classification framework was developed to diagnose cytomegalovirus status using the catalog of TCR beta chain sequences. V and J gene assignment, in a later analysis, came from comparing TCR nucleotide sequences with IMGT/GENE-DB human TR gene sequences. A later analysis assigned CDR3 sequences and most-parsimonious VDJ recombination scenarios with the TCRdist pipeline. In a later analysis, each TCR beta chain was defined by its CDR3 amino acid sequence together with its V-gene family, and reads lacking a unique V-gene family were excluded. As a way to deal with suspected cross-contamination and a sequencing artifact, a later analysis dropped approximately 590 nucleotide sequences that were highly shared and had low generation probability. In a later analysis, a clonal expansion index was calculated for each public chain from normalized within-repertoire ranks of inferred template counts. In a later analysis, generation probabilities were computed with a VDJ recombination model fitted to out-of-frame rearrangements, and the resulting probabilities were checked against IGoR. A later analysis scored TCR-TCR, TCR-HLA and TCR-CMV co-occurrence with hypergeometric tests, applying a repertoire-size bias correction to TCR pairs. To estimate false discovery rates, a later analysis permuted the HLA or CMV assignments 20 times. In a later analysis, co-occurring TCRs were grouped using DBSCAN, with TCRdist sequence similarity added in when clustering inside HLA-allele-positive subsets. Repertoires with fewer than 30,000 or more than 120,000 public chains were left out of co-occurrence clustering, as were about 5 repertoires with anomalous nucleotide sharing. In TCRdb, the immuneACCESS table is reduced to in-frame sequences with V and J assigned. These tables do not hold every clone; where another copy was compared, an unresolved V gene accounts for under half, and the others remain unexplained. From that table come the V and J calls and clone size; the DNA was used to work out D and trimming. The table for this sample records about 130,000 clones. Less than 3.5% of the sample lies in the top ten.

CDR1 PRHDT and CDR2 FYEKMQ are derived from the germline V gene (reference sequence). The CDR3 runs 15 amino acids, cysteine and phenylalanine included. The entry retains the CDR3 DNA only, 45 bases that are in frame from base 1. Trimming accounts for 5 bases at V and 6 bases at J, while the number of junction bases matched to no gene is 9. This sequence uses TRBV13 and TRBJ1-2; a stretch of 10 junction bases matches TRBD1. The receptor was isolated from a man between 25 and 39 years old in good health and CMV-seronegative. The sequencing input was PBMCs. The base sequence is TGTGCCAGCAGCGCCTATCGACAGGGGGCGGATGGCTACACCTTC. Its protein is CASSAYRQGADGYTF.